This passage covers 21 T cell receptor beta chains from one sample sequenced in a study of blood T cell repertoires in COVID-19. Assay used: immunoSEQ multiplex PCR; TCRdb lists only in-frame clones, some missing. The profile shows under 550,000 clones, about 90% of them singletons. Material: peripheral blood. These TCRs come from a man aged 18 to 30 with COVID-19, enrolled during active disease.

The chain links TRBV7-3 to TRBJ2-3, with TRBD1 identical over 12 bases. The CDR3 loop spans 16 amino acids. V gave up 2 bases and J gave up 6 bases; unmatched junction bases: 6. Germline assignment: CDR1 SGHTA and CDR2 FQGTGA. This CDR3 reads CASSLSGTGGIDTQYF. CDR3 in DNA: TGTGCCAGCAGCTTATCCGGGACAGGGGGCATCGATACGCAGTATTTT.

V usage is TRBV29-1 and J usage is TRBJ2-1, with 7 bases aligning to TRBD1. V gave up 3 bases and J gave up 4 bases; unmatched junction bases: 3. CDR1 is SQVTM and CDR2 is ANQGSEA in the germline V gene. This CDR3 has 13 residues. Here the CDR3 reads CSVEGQLYNEQFF. The CDR3 coding sequence is TGCAGCGTTGAGGGACAGCTATACAATGAGCAGTTCTTC.

Only a few counts were recorded for this clone. V usage is TRBV5-1 and J usage is TRBJ1-3; tentative D call: TRBD1 (5 bases). V was trimmed by 3 bases and J by 0 bases, leaving 13 bases between them. The germline V gene has CDR1 SGHRS and CDR2 YFSETQ. The CDR3 covers 16 residues. CDR3 sequence (DNA): TGCGCCAGCAGCTGGCAAGGTACAGGCTCTGGAAACACCATATATTTT. It encodes CASSWQGTGSGNTIYF.

J is TRBJ1-5 and V is TRBV6-5; the D gene is possibly TRBD1 (5 bases). Germline V gene sequence: CDR1 MNHEY, CDR2 SVGAGI. V lost 2 bases and J lost 6, with 11 bases in between. The CDR3 length is 14 residues. CDR3 in amino acids: CASSYGGVGQPQHF. CDR3 coding DNA: TGTGCCAGCAGTTACGGGGGGGTAGGTCAGCCCCAGCATTTT.

This sequence joins TRBV5-1 and TRBJ2-1, with D hard to call. The CDR3 is made up of 15 amino acids. From germline, CDR1 is SGHRS and CDR2 YFSETQ. V was trimmed by 4 bases and J by 0 bases, leaving 11 bases between them. For the CDR3, the DNA is TGCGCCAGCAGCCCGGTGGCGGACTCCTACAATGAGCAGTTCTTC. Its translation is CASSPVADSYNEQFF.

CDR3 sequence: CASSFPRYEQYF. The CDR3 DNA follows: TGTGCCAGCAGCTTCCCCAGATACGAGCAGTACTTC. The chain combines TRBV12-3 or TRBV12-4 with TRBJ2-7; no firm D call. Trimming took off 6 bases at V and 4 bases at J, with 10 bases between the two ends. The length of the CDR3 is 12 residues.

This chain links TRBV19 with TRBJ1-1; 8 nucleotides align to TRBD1. V lost 10 bases, J lost 3 bases, and 4 bases stayed unmatched. CDR1 and CDR2 (germline): LNHDA, SQIVND (reference sequence). This CDR3 is 12 amino acids long. The CDR3, as DNA: TGTGCCACCCAGGGGGCTTACACTGAAGCTTTCTTT. Translating it yields CATQGAYTEAFF.

This clone was counted only a few times. The V gene is TRBV27, the J gene TRBJ2-2; D is possibly TRBD2 (6 bases). The CDR3 length is 12 residues. Germline CDR1 is MNHEY and CDR2 is SMNVEV (reference sequence). V lost 8 bases and J 3 bases, leaving 7 bases between the germline ends. The CDR3 coding sequence is TGTGCCAGCCGCGGGGACACCGGGGAGCTGTTTTTT. Residues: CASRGDTGELFF.

The chain is built from TRBV6-2 or TRBV6-3 and TRBJ2-5; 12 bases line up with TRBD2. This CDR3 region has 16 residues. Germline-derived CDR1 and CDR2 are MNHEY and SVGEGT. V was pared by 4 bases and J by 4 bases, with 7 bases of the junction left unmatched. For the CDR3, the DNA is TGTGCCAGCAGTTCTCCGGGACTAGCGGGCGGAGAGACCCAGTACTTC. Its translation: CASSSPGLAGGETQYF.

This clone has only a few counts. The genes are TRBV18 and TRBJ1-6; possible D gene TRBD1, 6 bases. V shed 2 bases and J shed 8 bases, with 16 bases lying between them. Germline-derived CDR1 and CDR2 are KGHSH and LQKENI. The CDR3 is made up of 16 amino acids. As DNA, the CDR3 is TGTGCCAGCTCACCATTCGCAGGGGTTAAGGATTCACCCCTCCACTTT. It is translated as CASSPFAGVKDSPLHF.

This chain links TRBV5-1 with TRBJ2-7; the D gene is possibly TRBD1 (6 bases). Trimming cost V 0 bases and J 6 bases, with 10 bases left between them. Germline CDR1 is SGHRS and CDR2 is YFSETQ. This CDR3 is built from 13 residues. The CDR3 protein is CASSLDGGGEQYF. CDR3 DNA: TGCGCCAGCAGCTTGGATGGGGGCGGCGAGCAGTACTTC.

The chain joins TRBV29-1 to TRBJ1-4; D is unclear. V lost 3 bases and J 6 bases, leaving 11 bases between the germline ends. Looked up from germline, CDR1 is SQVTM and CDR2 is ANQGSEA. The CDR3 totals 13 residues. This chain's CDR3 is CSVESGGYEKLFF. The DNA of the CDR3 is TGCAGCGTTGAGTCTGGCGGGTATGAAAAACTGTTTTTT.

The J gene is TRBJ2-3, the V gene TRBV19, with 7 positions matching TRBD2. The germline V gene encodes CDR1 LNHDA and CDR2 SQIVND (reference sequence). The CDR3 length is 13 residues. CDR3: CATGAGGTDTQYF. The CDR3 DNA reads TGTGCGACCGGGGCGGGAGGCACAGATACGCAGTATTTT.

The J gene is TRBJ2-7, the V gene TRBV18, with D perhaps matching TRBD1 (6 bases). Germline V gives CDR1 KGHSH, CDR2 LQKENI. The CDR3 extends over 17 amino acids. The germline V and J ends were trimmed by 3 bases and 3 bases, with 21 bases remaining between them. This chain's CDR3 is CASSPLSFRTDSYEQYF. In DNA, the CDR3 is TGTGCCAGCTCACCCCTTTCGTTTCGGACAGACAGCTACGAGCAGTACTTC.

The V call is TRBV15, the J call TRBJ2-5; a possible D gene is TRBD1 (6 bases). CDR3 size: 14 residues. The V end lost 3 bases, the J end lost 5 bases, and 13 bases lay between the germline ends. Germline CDR1 LNHNV, CDR2 YYDKDF (reference sequence). CDR3 sequence reads: CATSSEHRVETQYF. CDR3 sequence (DNA): TGTGCCACCAGCAGTGAACACAGGGTTGAGACCCAGTACTTC.

The chain carries TRBV2 and TRBJ2-3, with D perhaps TRBD1 (5 bases). The CDR3 spans 15 residues. Trimming pared 6 bases from V and 4 bases from J, leaving 17 bases between. Looked up from germline, CDR1 is SNHLY and CDR2 is FYNNEI. The CDR3 DNA is TGTGCCAGCAGGGGGCTTTTAGGGAAAGCAGATACGCAGTATTTT. Protein sequence: CASRGLLGKADTQYF.

V gene TRBV18 combines with J gene TRBJ1-4; 9 bases map to TRBD1. CDR1 and CDR2 from the germline V gene are KGHSH and LQKENI. The CDR3 covers 14 residues. Trimming cost V 5 bases and J 7 bases; bases outside gene matches: 5. The CDR3 here is CASSMGQGGEKLFF. Here the CDR3 DNA reads TGTGCCAGCTCAATGGGACAGGGCGGTGAAAAACTGTTTTTT.

This chain joins TRBV12-3 or TRBV12-4 and TRBJ2-7; possible D gene TRBD2, 5 bases. Trimming shortened V by 0 bases and J by 5 bases, and 5 bases separated the two germline ends. The CDR3 sequence is 12 residues long. In DNA, the CDR3 is TGTGCCAGCAGTTTAGCGGGAGACGAGCAGTACTTC. Translating gives CASSLAGDEQYF.

The chain carries TRBV3-1 (or the pseudogene TRBV3-2) and TRBJ2-7, with TRBD1 as a possible D gene (5 bases). Germline V lookup: CDR1 LGHDT, CDR2 YNNKEL (reference sequence). The germline V and J ends were trimmed by 3 bases and 6 bases, with 18 bases remaining between them. The CDR3 spans 15 residues. Written as DNA, the CDR3 is TGTGCCAGCAGCCACCAATCGGTGGGCAGGGTCGAGCAGTACTTC. Protein product: CASSHQSVGRVEQYF.

The chain recombines TRBV4-1 with TRBJ1-5, with TRBD1 identical over 8 bases. V was clipped by 4 bases and J by 7 bases; unmatched bases: 9. The length of the CDR3 is 15 residues. The germline V gene encodes CDR1 MGHRA and CDR2 YSYEKL. CDR3 region: CASSLLQGDGQPQHF. The DNA of the CDR3 is TGCGCCAGCAGCCTTTTACAGGGGGACGGGCAGCCCCAGCATTTT.

The chain links TRBV5-6 to TRBJ2-5; 7 bases fit TRBD2. CDR3 length equals 14 residues. CDR1 and CDR2 from the germline V gene are SGHDT and YYEEEE. V lost 3 bases to trimming and J lost 5 bases; unmatched junction nucleotides: 7. The CDR3 DNA reads as TGTGCCAGCAGCTCTGCGGGGGAACCGGAGACCCAGTACTTC. Its translation is CASSSAGEPETQYF. The whole variable domain, filled in from reference TRBV5-6 and TRBJ2-5, reads DAGVTQSPTHLIKTRGQQVTLRCSPKSGHDTVSWYQQALGQGPQFIFQYYEEEERQRGNFPDRFSGHQFPNYSSELNVNALLLGDSALYLCASSSAGEPETQYFGPGTRLLVL.